This TCR beta chain was captured in a study of technical replicates of blood from several donors. The assay was immunoSEQ multiplex PCR, and TCRdb's table has in-frame clones only and misses some. The sample contains about 81,000 clones, 96% of which appear only once. V shed 1 base, J shed 3 bases, and the junction held 3 bases outside the gene matches. The CDR3 runs 16 residues. From germline, CDR1 is KGHSH and CDR2 LQKENI. The source is a human donor in good health. V and J are TRBV18 and TRBJ2-1; 10 nucleotides line up with TRBD1. Sequencing was carried out using T cells isolated from PBMCs. In DNA, the CDR3 is TGTGCCAGCTCACCACAGGGACAGGGGATCTACAATGAGCAGTTCTTC. This encodes CASSPQGQGIYNEQFF.